This TCR beta chain was identified in a study of T cell changes during pregnancy in multiple sclerosis. Clones were read by immunoSEQ multiplex PCR, and TCRdb kept only the in-frame ones, dropping some. The profile shows about 100,000 clones, just over 90% of them singletons. V was pared by 8 bases and J by 7 bases, with 14 bases of the junction left unmatched. This CDR3 is 14 amino acids long. The germline V gene encodes CDR1 SNHLY and CDR2 FYNNEI. The source is a female donor with multiple sclerosis, enrolled in a pregnancy study. The sample here was peripheral blood, taken after pregnancy. The rearrangement uses TRBV2 and TRBJ2-7; TRBD1 matches at 7 bases. The CDR3 protein is CASPRDSGTWEQYF. In DNA form, the CDR3 reads TGTGCCAGCCCCCGGGACAGCGGAACATGGGAGCAGTACTTC.